This T cell receptor beta chain was recorded in a study of cytomegalovirus exposure and HLA in healthy donors. This clone was seen a few times. PCR involved 60 Vbeta and 13 Jbeta primers. Assay: immunoSEQ multiplex PCR; the TCRdb copy retains only in-frame clones and omits some. Among 150,000 to 200,000 clones listed, around 83% were seen once. The CDR3 contains 15 residues. Germline trimming cut 5 bases from V and 4 bases from J; bases unmatched to any gene: 8. The germline V gene has CDR1 SGHNT and CDR2 YENEEA. Nominally healthy donors were sampled, though unrecorded immune exposures were likely. The sequenced sample consisted of PBMCs. J is TRBJ1-5 and V is TRBV11-3; 7 bases agree with TRBD1. This receptor was taken from a woman aged 50 to 60 in good health and CMV-seropositive. In DNA, the CDR3 is TGTGCCAGCAGCCTCGACAGGGAAAAGAATCAGCCCCAGCATTTT. Translation: CASSLDREKNQPQHF.